One T cell receptor (beta chain) is described in this entry. TCRdb's copy holds only in-frame clones and misses some; the assay was immunoSEQ multiplex PCR. The repertoire holds around 150,000 clones, with about 94% as singletons. The entry originates in a study of control samples from healthy donors and cancer patients. The V gene's germline CDR1 is ENHRY and CDR2 SYGVKD. After removal of 2 bases from V and 7 bases from J, the junction contained 10 bases not matched to a gene. This CDR3 spans 15 amino acids. The specimen was PBMCs. This sequence originates from a man aged 60 to 69 with colorectal cancer. The chain joins TRBV10-3 to TRBJ2-7; 8 nucleotides agree with TRBD2. CDR3 loop: CAISEPTGGLREQYF. The CDR3 coding sequence is TGTGCCATCAGTGAGCCCACGGGGGGGCTACGGGAGCAGTACTTC.